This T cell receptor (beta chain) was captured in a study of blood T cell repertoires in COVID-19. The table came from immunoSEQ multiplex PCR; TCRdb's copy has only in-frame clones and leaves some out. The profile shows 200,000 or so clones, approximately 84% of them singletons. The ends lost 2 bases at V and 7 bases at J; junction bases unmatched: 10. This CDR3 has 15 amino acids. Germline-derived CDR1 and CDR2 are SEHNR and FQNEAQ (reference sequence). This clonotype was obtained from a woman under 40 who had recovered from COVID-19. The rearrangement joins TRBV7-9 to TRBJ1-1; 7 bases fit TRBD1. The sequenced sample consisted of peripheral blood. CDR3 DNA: TGTGCCAGCAGCTTAATAGGGACAGCCCCTTATGAAGCTTTCTTT. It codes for CASSLIGTAPYEAFF. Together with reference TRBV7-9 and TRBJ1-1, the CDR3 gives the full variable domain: DTGVSQNPRHKITKRGQNVTFRCDPISEHNRLYWYRQTLGQGPEFLTYFQNEAQLEKSRLLSDRFSAERPKGSFSTLEIQRTEQGDSAMYLCASSLIGTAPYEAFFGQGTRLTVV.